A single T cell receptor (beta chain) is shown here with its context. Its antigen is not identified. V shed 3 bases and J 6 bases; nucleotides not matched to a gene: 3. The CDR3 contains 14 residues. CDR1 and CDR2 (germline): SGHTS, YDEGEE. Produced via immunoSEQ multiplex PCR; TCRdb's table is partial and in-frame only. The sample lists approximately 57,000 clones, more than 80% occurring once. The data were taken from a study of OX40 agonist ivuxolimab in advanced cancers. Study information: Each patient was given ivuxolimab into a vein every 2 weeks, at 0.01 to 10 mg/kg.

Study-level results: Partial responders at 0.1-3.0 mg/kg showed near-lowest clonal expansion.

The sample was CD4+ or CD8+ T cells sorted from blood, taken in a trial of the OX40 agonist ivuxolimab. The chain has TRBV5-8 and TRBJ1-5; TRBD1 agrees at 10 bases. The receptor's source is an adult with an advanced solid tumor such as melanoma, head and neck, liver or kidney cancer. The CDR3 loop reads CASSWTGGFQPQHF. Here the CDR3 DNA reads TGTGCCAGCAGCTGGACAGGGGGATTTCAGCCCCAGCATTTT.